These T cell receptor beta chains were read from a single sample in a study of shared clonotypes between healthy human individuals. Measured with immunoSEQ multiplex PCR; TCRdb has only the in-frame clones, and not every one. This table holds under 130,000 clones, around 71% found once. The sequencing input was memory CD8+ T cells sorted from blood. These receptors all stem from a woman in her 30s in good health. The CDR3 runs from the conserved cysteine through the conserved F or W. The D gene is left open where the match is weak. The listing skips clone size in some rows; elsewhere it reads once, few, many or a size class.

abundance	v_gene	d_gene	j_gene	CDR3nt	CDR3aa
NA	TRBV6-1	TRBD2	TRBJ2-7	TGTGCCAGCAGTGGACTAGCGGGAGTCCCCTACGAGCAGTACTTC	CASSGLAGVPYEQYF
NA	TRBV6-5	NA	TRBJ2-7	TGTGCCAGCAGGCTCCGTCAGCCTTCCTACGAGCAGTACTTC	CASRLRQPSYEQYF
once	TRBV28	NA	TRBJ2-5	TGTGCCAGCAGTACGGGGTGGGGGAACACCCTGGTCCAAGAGACCCAGTACTTC	CASSTGWGNTLVQETQYF
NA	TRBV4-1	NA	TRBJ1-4	TGCGCCAGCAGTCGACGAGTGTCTAATGAAAAACTGTTTTTT	CASSRRVSNEKLFF
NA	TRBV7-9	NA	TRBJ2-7	TGTGCCAGCAGCTTAGTCCCCGACTACGAGCAGTACTTC	CASSLVPDYEQYF
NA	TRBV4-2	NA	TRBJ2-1	TGTGCCAGCAGCCAAGAAGAACGGGTCTTCTTCTACAATGAGCAGTTCTTC	CASSQEERVFFYNEQFF
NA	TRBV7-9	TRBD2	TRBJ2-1	TGTGCCAGCAGCTTATTTGATCTCCATCGGCGGGAGAAGAATGAGCAGTTCTTC	CASSLFDLHRREKNEQFF
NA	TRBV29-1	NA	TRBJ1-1	TGCAGCGACATGGAAAATAAGGACACTGAAGCTTTCTTT	CSDMENKDTEAFF
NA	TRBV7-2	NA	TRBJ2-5	TGTGCCAGCAGCTTTGGGCAGAAAGAGACCCAGTACTTC	CASSFGQKETQYF
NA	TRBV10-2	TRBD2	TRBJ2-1	TGCGCCAGCAGGGGACTAGCGGGATTAAATGAGCAGTTCTTC	CASRGLAGLNEQFF
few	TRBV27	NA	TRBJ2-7	TGTGCCAGCGCCCCTTCCCTCGGGACCAGGCATCAGCAGTACTTC	CASAPSLGTRHQQYF
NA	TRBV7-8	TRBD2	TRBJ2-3	TGTGCCAGCAGCCCCTTTCGAGGACTAGCGGTATTTGATACGCAGTATTTT	CASSPFRGLAVFDTQYF
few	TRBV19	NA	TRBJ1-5	TGTGCCAGTAGCGAGAACCAAAAGAGGGCCCAGCATTTT	CASSENQKRAQHF
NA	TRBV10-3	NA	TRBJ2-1	TGTGCCATCAGTGACCCAGGACTGTACAATGAGCAGTTCTTC	CAISDPGLYNEQFF
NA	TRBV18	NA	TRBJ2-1	TGTGCCAGCTCACCACCCCCAGGATGGCTCGAGCAGTTCTTC	CASSPPPGWLEQFF
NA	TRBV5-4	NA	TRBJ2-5	TGTGCCAGCAGCTTGGCTGCCGGAGAGACCCAGTACTTC	CASSLAAGETQYF
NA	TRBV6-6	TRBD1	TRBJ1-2	TGTGCCAGCAGTTACTCGCCAGGGGGACATGGCTACACCTTC	CASSYSPGGHGYTF
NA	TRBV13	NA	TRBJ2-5	TGTGCCAGCAGCTCCCGGGGGTCGCAAGAGACCCAGTACTTC	CASSSRGSQETQYF
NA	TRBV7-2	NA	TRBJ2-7	TGTGCCAGCAGCTTAGGGACGTACTCCTACGAGCAGTACTTC	CASSLGTYSYEQYF
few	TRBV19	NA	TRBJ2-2	TGTGCCAGTAGTATATCCCCCTACAGGGTGGGGACCGGGGAGCTGTTTTTT	CASSISPYRVGTGELFF
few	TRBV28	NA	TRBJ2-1	TGTGCCAGCAGTTTTAGCGGAGGGGACAATGAGCAGTTCTTC	CASSFSGGDNEQFF
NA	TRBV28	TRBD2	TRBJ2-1	TGTGCCAGTCGTTTTGGACTAGCGGAATACAATGAGCAGTTCTTC	CASRFGLAEYNEQFF
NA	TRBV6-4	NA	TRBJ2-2	TGTGCCAGCAGTGACTCGGGAGACACCGGGGAGCTGTTTTTT	CASSDSGDTGELFF
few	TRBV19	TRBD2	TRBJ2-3	TGTGCCAGTAGTATAGCTAGCGGGAACCCTGGGGTCGAGCAGTATTTT	CASSIASGNPGVEQYF
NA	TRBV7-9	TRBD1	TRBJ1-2	TGTGCCAGCAGCTTAGTCCCCGGGACAGTGAACTATGGCTACACCTTC	CASSLVPGTVNYGYTF
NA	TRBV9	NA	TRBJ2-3	TGTGCCAGCAGCCCCATTGAAGATACGCAGTATTTT	CASSPIEDTQYF
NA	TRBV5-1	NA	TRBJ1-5	TGCGCCAGCAGGCCTGGACAGAATAGCAATCAGCCCCAGCATTTT	CASRPGQNSNQPQHF
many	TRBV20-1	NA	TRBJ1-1	TGCAGTGTAGAACAGAACACTGAAGCTTTCTTT	CSVEQNTEAFF
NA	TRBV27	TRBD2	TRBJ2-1	TGTGCCAGCAGTTCGGAGGGGAGGGCCCAGTTCTTC	CASSSEGRAQFF
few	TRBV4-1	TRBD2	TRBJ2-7	TGCGCCAGCAGCCAAGAAGCGGGAGTTAGGACCCACGAGCAGTACTTC	CASSQEAGVRTHEQYF
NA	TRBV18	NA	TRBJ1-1	TGTGCCAGCTCACCACCGGGGCTAGGGGGGACTGAAGCTTTCTTT	CASSPPGLGGTEAFF
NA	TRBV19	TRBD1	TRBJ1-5	TGTGCCACCCCGACAGGGAGACAGCCCCAGCATTTT	CATPTGRQPQHF
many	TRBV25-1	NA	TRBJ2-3	TGTGCCAGCAGTGAATCCTCTGGACCCCAAGATACGCAGTATTTT	CASSESSGPQDTQYF
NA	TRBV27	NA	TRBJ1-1	TGTGCCAGCTACCAGGGATTTGGGACTGAAGCTTTCTTT	CASYQGFGTEAFF
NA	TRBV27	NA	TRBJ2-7	TGTGCCAGCAGTTTAGGGCCCTCCTACGAGCAGTACTTC	CASSLGPSYEQYF
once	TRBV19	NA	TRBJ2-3	TGTGCCAGTAGTATACGGTCAGCGTATACGCAGTATTTT	CASSIRSAYTQYF
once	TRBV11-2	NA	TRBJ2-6	TGTGCCAGCAGCTCTAAACAGGGCTCCAGCTCTGGGGCCAACGTCCTGACTTTC	CASSSKQGSSSGANVLTF
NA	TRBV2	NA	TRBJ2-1	TGTGCCAGCAGTCCCGGGACCATGCCTGGCGATGAGCAGTTCTTC	CASSPGTMPGDEQFF
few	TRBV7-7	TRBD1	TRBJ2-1	TGTGCCAGCAGTCCCGGGACAGTACCCGGCAATGAGCAGTTCTTC	CASSPGTVPGNEQFF
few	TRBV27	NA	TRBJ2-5	TGTGCCAGCAGTCCTATGGCCAATATGGAAGAGACCCAGTACTTC	CASSPMANMEETQYF
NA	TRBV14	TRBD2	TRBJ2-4	TGTGCCAGCAGCCTTGGTTTCGGACTAGCGGAAAACATTCAGTACTTC	CASSLGFGLAENIQYF
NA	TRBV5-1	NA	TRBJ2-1	TGCGCCAGCAGCTTGGAAGCGGGACAGTCCTACAATGAGCAGTTCTTC	CASSLEAGQSYNEQFF
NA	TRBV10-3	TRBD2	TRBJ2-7	TGTGCCATCAGTGTCGGACTAGCGGGGGCCTACGAGCAGTACTTC	CAISVGLAGAYEQYF
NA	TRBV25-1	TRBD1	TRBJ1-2	TGTGCCAGCAGTGAATCCCGGGACAGGGATTATGGCTACACCTTC	CASSESRDRDYGYTF
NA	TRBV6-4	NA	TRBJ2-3	TGTGCCAGCAGTGACGGGGGGACAAGCACAGATACGCAGTATTTT	CASSDGGTSTDTQYF
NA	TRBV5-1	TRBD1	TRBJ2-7	TGCGCCAGCAGCTCGGGTTGGGGACAGGGGCGTCCCGAGCAGTACTTC	CASSSGWGQGRPEQYF
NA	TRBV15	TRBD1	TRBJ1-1	TGTGCCACCAGCAGAGATCACAGGGGGCTTGAAGCTTTCTTT	CATSRDHRGLEAFF
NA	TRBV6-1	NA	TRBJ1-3	TGTGCCAGCTGGGCTGGAAACACCATATATTTT	CASWAGNTIYF
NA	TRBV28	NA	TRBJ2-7	TGTGCCAGCAGTTACTACGAGCAGTACTTC	CASSYYEQYF
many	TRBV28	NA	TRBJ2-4	TGTGCCAGCAGTTTACCCTCCACCGGGTCTCCCTCGGACATTCAGTACTTC	CASSLPSTGSPSDIQYF
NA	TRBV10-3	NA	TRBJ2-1	TGTGCCATCTCTCCTGGGGTTACTACTGAGCAGTTCTTC	CAISPGVTTEQFF